The 3 T cell receptor beta chains listed next were all sequenced from one sample in a study of blood T cell repertoires in COVID-19. The repertoire was sequenced with immunoSEQ multiplex PCR; TCRdb's copy has only in-frame clones and lacks some. The data hold 120,000 or so clones, with more than 70% observed a single time. What was sequenced was peripheral blood. These receptors originate from a human donor in a cohort sampled during active COVID-19.

This clone turned up a few times. The chain employs TRBV2 and TRBJ2-6, with D perhaps matching TRBD2 (6 bases). The CDR3 consists of 16 residues. Germline V gene lookup returns CDR1 SNHLY and CDR2 FYNNEI. V gave up 0 bases and J gave up 3 bases, with 9 bases separating them. As DNA, the CDR3 is TGTGCCAGCAGTGAAGCGCGGGGTAGTGGGGCCAACGTCCTGACTTTC. Its translation: CASSEARGSGANVLTF.

This sequence joins TRBV2 and TRBJ2-1; TRBD2 might be the D (6 bases). Trimming took 7 bases from V and 3 from J, leaving 16 bases between them. This CDR3 has 15 residues. Germline V gene data show CDR1 as SNHLY and CDR2 as FYNNEI. The DNA of the CDR3 is TGTGCCAGCAAACGGCGGGACGATCTCTACAATGAGCAGTTCTTC. This translates into CASKRRDDLYNEQFF. Filled out from reference TRBV2 and TRBJ2-1, the complete variable domain reads EPEVTQTPSHQVTQMGQEVILRCVPISNHLYFYWYRQILGQKVEFLVSFYNNEISEKSEIFDDQFSVERPDGSNFTLKIRSTKLEDSAMYFCASKRRDDLYNEQFFGPGTRLTVL.

DNA of the CDR3: TGTGCCAGCAGCGTACGCGGGAATGGCATAGATACGCAGTATTTT. Translating it yields CASSVRGNGIDTQYF. This chain connects TRBV9 to TRBJ2-3, with D possibly matching TRBD2 (6 bases). The CDR3 contains 15 residues. V shed 1 base and J shed 5 bases, with 14 bases lying between them. Germline CDR1 SGDLS, CDR2 YYNGEE.